This TCR beta chain was observed in a study of technical replicates of blood from a few donors. Germline values: CDR1 ENHRY, CDR2 SYGVKD. This CDR3 has 13 residues. Trimming took off 7 bases at V and 4 bases at J, with 14 bases between the two ends. Clones were read by immunoSEQ multiplex PCR, and TCRdb kept only the in-frame ones, dropping some. This sample has about 80,000 clones, with 90% to 95% found just once. This sequence was found in a human donor in good health. Sequencing was performed on T cells isolated from PBMCs. This sequence joins TRBV10-3 and TRBJ2-7, with a possible D match to TRBD2 (6 bases). CDR3 sequence (DNA): TGTGCCATCAAGCAGGAGGCGGGGTACGAGCAGTACTTC. This translates into CAIKQEAGYEQYF.